This T cell receptor (beta chain) was obtained from a study of CD8+ T cells in alopecia areata (dated by TCRdb to 2017 to 2018). For the wider study: The treated patients, all with moderate-to-severe alopecia areata, were enrolled in an open-label pilot trial of oral tofacitinib given at 5 to 10 mg twice daily. Patients stayed on tofacitinib for 6 to 18 months and then had 6 months of follow-up off drug so that delayed response and recurrence could be assessed. Disease severity in treated patients was measured with the SALT score, which quantifies the percentage of affected scalp surface area. High-throughput TCRbeta sequencing was used to examine T cell clonal expansion in alopecia areata in both the C3H/HeJ mouse model and human patients. On the human side, TCRbeta sequencing was run on scalp tissue and on sorted CD4+ and CD8+ peripheral blood T cells from healthy controls and from alopecia areata patients with either patchy or totalis/universalis disease. Tofacitinib-treated patients had biopsies at baseline and at 4 and 24 weeks of treatment, with a later scalp biopsy in several patients. Scalp clonality was compared across normal scalp (n=4), patchy alopecia areata scalp (n=8), and alopecia totalis/universalis scalp (n=8). RNA was obtained with the PAXgene miRNA kit for fixed scalp, the miRNeasy kit for PBMCs, and the RNeasy kit for mouse skin. TCRbeta CDR3 regions were amplified by immunoSEQ multiplex PCR with 35 Vbeta forward and 13 Jbeta reverse primers. Points the paper makes about the study in general: Tofacitinib significantly lowered scalp clonality and the number of expanded CD8+ clones among the top 100 scalp clones. Resident alphabeta T cells in normal human skin are also sequenced, complicating scalp TCR repertoire analysis, unlike mouse skin dominated by gammadelta T cells. Compared with normal scalp, lesional scalp, particularly in alopecia totalis/universalis, had higher clonality and more expanded CD8+ clones, which suggests antigenic drive. Because the treated cohort was small and included a single nonresponder, larger studies are needed to assess links between baseline CD8+ expansion and response. Many expanded lesional clones persisted in scalp and blood during tofacitinib treatment, which may partly explain relapse after stopping treatment. Shared TCR sequences between patients were less evident than in mice, which may be partly attributable to HLA diversity in the patient population.

The time point label here, explained by the study, means: about 4 weeks on oral tofacitinib. In the paper's terms, the treatment or condition label means: oral pan-JAK inhibitor, 5-10 mg twice daily. Lesional scalp punch biopsies and peripheral blood were collected from alopecia areata patients. PBMCs were isolated by density centrifugation and stained for CD3, CD4 and CD8, and CD4+ and CD8+ T cells were sorted on a FACSAria. Worth noting for this clone: No cognate antigen has been identified for it. Base qualities are not recorded, but no much larger clone differs from it by a single base.

Here V drops 6 bases and J drops 5 bases, and the junction holds 5 bases not matched to any gene. Via the germline V gene, CDR1 is SQVTM and CDR2 ANQGSEA. The CDR3 covers 12 residues, taking in both the cysteine and the phenylalanine. The only DNA kept is the CDR3, 36 bases in frame from the first base. Libraries were made using the immunoSEQ multiplex PCR assay. To provide template for TCR sequencing, every sample had RNA extracted and reverse transcribed into cDNA. SuperScript III was used for first-strand cDNA synthesis, primed with a 2:1 mix of oligo-dT and random hexamers. Amplification bias was assessed with a synthetic immune receptor repertoire, and residual bias was removed computationally. From the authors' description of their analysis: Raw reads were preprocessed for error removal, and CDR3 was defined according to IMGT conventions as running from the conserved cysteine to phenylalanine. To get clonality, Shannon entropy was normalized by log2 of the number of productive unique TCRs and the result was subtracted from 1. Whether scalp clones were CD4 or CD8 was inferred by matching scalp TCRbeta sequences against CD4 and CD8 repertoires sorted from blood. The source is immuneACCESS, and TCRdb retained only in-frame sequences with V and J called. Part of the clones is not carried over; for the studies checked, unresolved V genes explain less than half of this, and the remainder is unexplained. D and trimming were read from the DNA, whereas the V and J calls and clone size are those reported in that table. The sample table shows 190,000 or so clones, and approximately 60% are seen once. The ten largest make up around 3.2% of the sample.

The chain uses TRBV29-1 and TRBJ2-5, and 8 junction bases match TRBD1. The TCR comes from a human donor with alopecia areata. The sequences come from CD4+ T cells sorted from blood, collected at week 4, from a patient treated with tofacitinib. Here the CDR3 is given as CSVRTGLETQYF. The sequence in DNA is TGCAGCGTCCGGACAGGGTTGGAGACCCAGTACTTC.